A single sample is the source of the 8 T cell receptor beta chains below, sequenced in a study of T cell changes during pregnancy in multiple sclerosis. The repertoire was sequenced with immunoSEQ multiplex PCR; TCRdb's copy has only in-frame clones and lacks some. This sample has tens of thousands of clones, with around 90% found just once. This specimen was CD8+ T cells from peripheral blood mononuclear cells, taken before pregnancy. The receptor set was obtained from a female donor with multiple sclerosis, enrolled in a pregnancy study.

In this sample, this clone turned up a few times. The V gene is TRBV7-9, the J gene TRBJ2-1, with D perhaps TRBD2 (6 bases). Germline CDR1 and CDR2: SEHNR and FQNEAQ (reference sequence). Trimming shortened V by 5 bases and J by 0 bases, and 8 bases separated the two germline ends. The CDR3 loop spans 14 amino acids. DNA of the CDR3: TGTGCCAGCAGCGGGGACTCCTCCTACAATGAGCAGTTCTTC. Translated: CASSGDSSYNEQFF.

This clone was observed a single time. This chain joins TRBV27 and TRBJ2-1, with 7 positions matching TRBD2. This CDR3 comprises 15 residues. Germline assignment: CDR1 MNHEY and CDR2 SMNVEV (reference sequence). The J segment lost 0 bases and the V segment lost 5 bases, leaving 4 bases of the junction unmatched. For the CDR3, the DNA is TGTGCCAGCAGTATAAGCGGGGTCTCCTACAATGAGCAGTTCTTC. Translation: CASSISGVSYNEQFF.

The V call is TRBV7-9, the J call TRBJ1-2; D is uncertain. The V gene's germline CDR1 is SEHNR and CDR2 FQNEAQ (reference sequence). Trimming cost V 3 bases and J 6 bases, with 11 bases left between them. This CDR3 comprises 13 residues. Written as DNA, the CDR3 is TGTGCCAGCAGCTTGACGGACTATGATGGCTACACCTTC. It codes for CASSLTDYDGYTF.

This sequence joins TRBV30 and TRBJ1-4, with unresolved D. In germline, CDR1 is GTSNPN, CDR2 SVGIG (reference sequence). The CDR3 length is 13 residues. V lost 4 bases and J 0 bases, leaving 6 bases between the germline ends. The CDR3 sequence: CAWTGPTNEKLFF. Written as DNA, the CDR3 is TGTGCCTGGACCGGTCCAACTAATGAAAAACTGTTTTTT.

This rearrangement joins TRBV9 to TRBJ2-3; 8 bases map to TRBD2. From germline, CDR1 is SGDLS and CDR2 YYNGEE. V gave up 2 bases and J gave up 6 bases; unmatched junction bases: 11. The CDR3 spans 16 residues. CDR3 in DNA: TGTGCCAGCAGCGTGGGGCCTAGCGGGCTTCAGGATACGCAGTATTTT. It encodes CASSVGPSGLQDTQYF. The full variable domain, its missing parts supplied by reference TRBV9 and TRBJ2-3, is DSGVTQTPKHLITATGQRVTLRCSPRSGDLSVYWYQQSLDQGLQFLIQYYNGEERAKGNILERFSAQQFPDLHSELNLSSLELGDSALYFCASSVGPSGLQDTQYFGPGTRLTVL.

The chain carries TRBV7-9 and TRBJ1-1; the match to TRBD1 covers 7 bases. Germline V gene sequence: CDR1 SEHNR, CDR2 FQNEAQ (reference sequence). V was pared by 5 bases and J by 1 base, with 10 bases of the junction left unmatched. The CDR3 is made up of 16 amino acids. CDR3 DNA: TGTGCCAGCAGCAGAACCGGGACAGCTGGGAACACTGAAGCTTTCTTT. This encodes CASSRTGTAGNTEAFF.

The chain carries TRBV2 and TRBJ2-1; TRBD2 aligns across 12 bases. V lost 6 bases, J lost 5 bases, and 8 bases stayed unmatched. The CDR3 is made up of 16 amino acids. Germline V gene data show CDR1 as SNHLY and CDR2 as FYNNEI. The CDR3 region is CASRATSGGTNNEQFF. Here the CDR3 DNA reads TGTGCCAGCAGGGCGACTAGCGGGGGTACGAACAATGAGCAGTTCTTC.

The chain uses TRBV13 and TRBJ2-1; 14 bases are a match to TRBD2. The V and J ends lost 7 bases and 5 bases, in that order; junction bases with no gene match: 4. This CDR3 has 15 amino acids. Per germline, CDR1 PRHDT and CDR2 FYEKMQ (reference sequence). CDR3 bases: TGTGCCAGCACCCAGACTAGCGGGGGGGACAATGAGCAGTTCTTC. Translation: CASTQTSGGDNEQFF.